This is a list of T cell receptor beta chains from one sample in a study of blood T cell repertoires in COVID-19. TCRdb keeps only in-frame clones here, not all; method: immunoSEQ multiplex PCR. The data contain around 260,000 clones, approximately 90% of them seen just once; the ten biggest clones take up less than 3%. The sample taken for sequencing was peripheral blood. The receptors shown here come from a woman in her twenties or thirties with active or convalescent COVID-19. Both conserved end residues are part of each CDR3. Each record gives: D gene, V gene, J gene, clone size, CDR3 DNA, CDR3 protein. The D gene is left open where the match is weak. Only some rows state a clone size, as once, few, many or a class for expanded clones.

>TRBD2|TRBV30|TRBJ2-1|.
TGTGCCTGGAGTGTTTCTAGCGGGGGGTTCTACAATGAGCAGTTCTTC
CAWSVSSGGFYNEQFF
>TRBD1|TRBV5-1|TRBJ1-2|.
TGCGCCAGCAGCTTGGACTTAACAGGGGGCGCATTTGGCTACACCTTC
CASSLDLTGGAFGYTF
>.|TRBV29-1|TRBJ1-1|.
TGCAGCGCTAAACTCAACACTGAAGCTTTCTTT
CSAKLNTEAFF
>.|TRBV20-1|TRBJ1-2|.
TGCAGTGCTAGTTCTGGGGCCTATGGCTACACCTTC
CSASSGAYGYTF
>.|TRBV25-1|TRBJ1-5|.
TGTGCCACTGGAAGTGGAGGAAGCAATCAGCCCCAGCATTTT
CATGSGGSNQPQHF
>TRBD2|TRBV7-3|TRBJ2-3|.
TGTGCCAGCCGGATAGGCGGGGGGGTGATGGATACGCAGTATTTT
CASRIGGGVMDTQYF
>TRBD1|TRBV4-3|TRBJ2-7|few
TGCGCCAGCAGCCAAGGGTACCCGGGACAGGGCCTCTACGAGCAGTACTTC
CASSQGYPGQGLYEQYF
>.|TRBV24-1|TRBJ1-2|.
TGTGCCACCAGTGATGTTGACACCTACTATGGCTACACCTTC
CATSDVDTYYGYTF
>.|TRBV7-3|TRBJ2-1|.
TGTGCCAGCAGCCGGACAGACAATGAGCAGTTCTTC
CASSRTDNEQFF
>TRBD1|TRBV7-2|TRBJ1-6|.
TGTGCCAGCAGCTTAGCGACAGGGGGCTTTAATTCACCCCTCCACTTT
CASSLATGGFNSPLHF